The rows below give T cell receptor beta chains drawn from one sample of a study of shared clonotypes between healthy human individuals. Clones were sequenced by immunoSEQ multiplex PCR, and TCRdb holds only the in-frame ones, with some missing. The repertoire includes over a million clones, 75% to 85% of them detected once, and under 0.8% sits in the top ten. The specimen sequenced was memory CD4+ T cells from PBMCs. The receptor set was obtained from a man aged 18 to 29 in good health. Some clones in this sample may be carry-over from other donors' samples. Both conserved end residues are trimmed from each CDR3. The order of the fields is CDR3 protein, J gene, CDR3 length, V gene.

ASSPLHADTQY | TRBJ2-3 | 11 | TRBV7-3
ASSTLAGVQYNEQF | TRBJ2-1 | 14 | TRBV5-1
ASSIPGLNYGYT | TRBJ1-2 | 12 | TRBV19
ASSSRTSNSYEQY | NA | 13 | TRBV6-5
ASSLGGRVTDTQY | TRBJ2-3 | 13 | TRBV5-4
ASSFSRASYGYT | TRBJ1-2 | 12 | TRBV27
ASSLFQGVIWEQY | TRBJ2-7 | 13 | TRBV7-8
AASGRTTNEQF | TRBJ2-1 | 11 | TRBV27
ASSLEGGQETQY | TRBJ2-5 | 12 | TRBV5-1
ASSLVPSPTTTGELF | TRBJ2-2 | 15 | TRBV7-8
ASSPRTENTEAF | TRBJ1-1 | 12 | TRBV5-5
ASSLVVRATEAF | TRBJ1-1 | 12 | TRBV5-5
ASSLVGLVAETQY | TRBJ2-5 | 13 | TRBV5-1
ASSPGPYGYT | TRBJ1-2 | 10 | TRBV2
ASKLSSPYDTQY | TRBJ2-3 | 12 | TRBV10-2
ASSLDPPGLNQPQH | TRBJ1-5 | 14 | TRBV5-1
ASSKGGANYGYT | TRBJ1-2 | 12 | TRBV2
ASSWAAGGNSGELF | TRBJ2-2 | 14 | TRBV5-1
ASLLHGGVGAF | TRBJ1-1 | 11 | TRBV2
SVATSYEQY | TRBJ2-7 | 9 | TRBV29-1
ASSKAGTGGQETQY | TRBJ2-5 | 14 | TRBV5-4
ASSPGTAGETQY | TRBJ2-5 | 12 | TRBV5-1
ASLTQGQGYT | TRBJ1-2 | 10 | TRBV28
ASSYSSGDQPQH | TRBJ1-5 | 12 | TRBV6-5
AVRDAYNEQF | TRBJ2-1 | 10 | TRBV10-3
ATSQRGRVDGYT | TRBJ1-2 | 12 | TRBV28
ASSPGGGRREQY | TRBJ2-7 | 12 | TRBV5-4
SVDHSGKAWEQF | TRBJ2-1 | 12 | TRBV29-1
ASSLDSATEAF | TRBJ1-1 | 11 | TRBV5-6
ASSRWFGQPGTEAF | TRBJ1-1 | 14 | TRBV14
ASSPRQGWGHQPQH | TRBJ1-5 | 14 | TRBV27
ASIRGRDRKTGELF | TRBJ2-2 | 14 | TRBV25-1
ASSESLSNEKLF | TRBJ1-4 | 12 | TRBV2
ASSLVGQDTQY | TRBJ2-3 | 11 | TRBV5-1
ASSRTRQGGEETQY | TRBJ2-5 | 14 | TRBV19
ASSLSGTSLIYEQY | TRBJ2-7 | 14 | TRBV5-1
ASSLQRQRVYGYT | TRBJ1-2 | 13 | TRBV7-8
ASSSLGLALYNEQF | TRBJ2-1 | 14 | TRBV28
ASKPYRGEYGYT | TRBJ1-2 | 12 | TRBV6-1
ASSLRPSGMNTGELF | TRBJ2-2 | 15 | TRBV5-1
ASSPQVGTEAF | TRBJ1-1 | 11 | TRBV7-2
AWVKQEGAYEQY | TRBJ2-7 | 12 | TRBV30
ASSRQDRGYGYT | TRBJ1-2 | 12 | TRBV28
ASGFPGGPYEQY | TRBJ2-7 | 12 | TRBV28